This T cell receptor (beta chain) was captured by sequencing in a study of T cell responses to AZD1222 COVID-19 vaccine. TCRdb's table, derived via immunoSEQ multiplex PCR, lists solely in-frame clones and lacks some. The data hold approximately 96,000 clones, with just over 90% observed a single time. Between the trimmed V and J ends, which lost 5 bases and 1 base, there was a span of 14 bases. This CDR3 contains 15 residues. Germline V gene lookup returns CDR1 MNHEY and CDR2 SMNVEV (reference sequence). This clone showed up just once. V is TRBV27 and J is TRBJ1-1, with D perhaps matching TRBD1 (6 bases). The sequenced sample was peripheral blood, obtained 28 days after the second AZD1222 dose. The clonotype was recovered from an adult who received the AZD1222 COVID-19 vaccine. The CDR3, as DNA: TGTGCCAGCAGTCACCCCAGGGGTGGGAACACTGAAGCTTTCTTT. Amino acid sequence: CASSHPRGGNTEAFF.